This note documents a single T cell receptor (beta chain) sequence. The J segment lost 6 bases and the V segment lost 0 bases, leaving 7 bases of the junction unmatched. This CDR3 is 16 amino acids long. Germline-derived CDR1 and CDR2 are SGHAT and FQDESV (reference sequence). The sample belongs to a study of OX40 agonist ivuxolimab in advanced cancers. Assay used: immunoSEQ multiplex PCR; TCRdb lists only in-frame clones, some missing. Of tens of thousands of clones listed, 80% to 95% were seen once; the top ten hold roughly 0.54%. The rearrangement links TRBV11-1 to TRBJ2-2, with 7 bases lining up with TRBD2. The material sequenced was CD4+ or CD8+ T cells sorted from blood, taken in a trial of the OX40 agonist ivuxolimab. The sequence came from an adult with an advanced solid tumor such as melanoma, head and neck, liver or kidney cancer. The CDR3 loop is CASSLASGAGPGELFF. The DNA of the CDR3 is TGTGCCAGCAGCTTAGCTAGTGGAGCGGGACCCGGGGAGCTGTTTTTT.